Here is one T cell receptor beta chain with its context. Its antigen is as yet unknown. These data come from a study of beta chain features in type 1 diabetes. Across the study: Summed over all samples, the examined sorted cells came to 85 million to 130 million.

Findings of the study overall: Researchers could not determine here whether HLA type influences TCRB rearrangement.

Every isolated RNA sample was fully reverse transcribed, so sequencing captured expressed TCRB transcripts. Assay: immunoSEQ multiplex PCR; the TCRdb copy retains only in-frame clones and omits some. The sample includes under 500,000 clones, around 30% seen only once; the top ten take about 0.06%. The V gene end was trimmed by 2 bases and the J gene end by 12 bases; junction bases not matched to a gene: 13. The germline V gene has CDR1 LGHNT and CDR2 FRNRAP. The CDR3 runs to 14 residues. This clonotype was sampled from a man aged 18 to 30 in good health. Sequencing was performed on naive CD4+ T cells from blood. V and J are TRBV12-5 and TRBJ2-7, with TRBD1 matching 7 bases. The chain's CDR3 is CASGLNPRTGPPYF. CDR3 coding DNA: TGTGCTAGTGGTTTGAACCCGCGGACAGGCCCCCCGTACTTC.